The 16 T cell receptor beta chains presented below share a single source sample, sequenced in a study of CXCR3-negative and CXCR3-positive naive CD8 T cells. Findings and caveats of the study: TRB CDR3s were more hydrophobic in CXCR3-positive than in CXCR3-negative naive cells.

UMI-labeled TRB cDNA libraries were prepared by 5' RACE. TCRdb reanalyzed the 5' RACE reads, giving one entry per CDR3 protein sequence and no DNA. The sample's table shows 130,000 to 150,000 distinct CDR3 sequences. These receptors have no known antigen. The sequencing sample was made of naive CXCR3+ CD8+ T cells from blood. Regarding subset: CD45RO-CCR7+CD27+CD95- naive CD8+ T cells expressing CXCR3 (TNR3+). The receptors stem from a human donor in good health. Some clones in this sample may be carry-over from other donors' samples.

The chain has TRBV24-1 and TRBJ1-2. CDR3 length: 15 amino acids. From germline, CDR1 is KGHDR and CDR2 SFDVKD. The CDR3 sequence is CATSDFGELTSGYTF.

The rearrangement joins TRBV20-1 to TRBJ2-7; absent DNA, TCRdb's TRBD1 call cannot be checked. The CDR3 runs 15 residues. CDR1 and CDR2 (germline): DFQATT, SNEGSKA (reference sequence). The CDR3 here is CSAINLDGESYEQYF.

The CDR3 sequence is CASNNRDTPDTQYF. J is TRBJ2-3 and V is TRBV12-3 or TRBV12-4; the TCRdb D gene call, TRBD1, has no DNA to confirm it. The CDR3 spans 14 residues.

The genes are TRBV20-1 and TRBJ1-1; TCRdb indicates TRBD1, and absent DNA this call remains unverified. CDR1 is DFQATT, CDR2 SNEGSKA, per germline (reference sequence). The CDR3 consists of 17 residues. The CDR3 sequence: CSAQETGRNLMNTEAFF.

V is TRBV28 and J is TRBJ2-2; as DNA is missing, the TRBD2 call by TCRdb cannot be tested. The CDR3 covers 17 residues. Germline loops: CDR1 MDHEN, CDR2 SYDVKM. This CDR3 reads CASSLYRVAGDSGELFF.

The genes are TRBV10-1 and TRBJ2-7; TCRdb lists TRBD1, though no DNA is available to test this call. This CDR3 comprises 11 residues. Germline loops: CDR1 WNHNN, CDR2 SYGVQD (reference sequence). CDR3 loop: CASSDREKQYF.

V and J are TRBV21-1 and TRBJ2-7. TRBV21-1 is a listed pseudogene. The CDR3 runs to 15 residues. CDR3 in amino acids: CASSKGAGISYEQYF.

The chain employs TRBV28 and TRBJ2-4; the TRBD2 assignment by TCRdb is unverifiable without DNA. CDR3 length: 18 residues. From germline, CDR1 is MDHEN and CDR2 SYDVKM. The CDR3 loop reads CASSLQLAGGPAKNIQYF. Drawing the rest from reference TRBV28 and TRBJ2-4, the complete variable domain is DVKVTQSSRYLVKRTGEKVFLECVQDMDHENMFWYRQDPGLGLRLIYFSYDVKMKEKGDIPEGYSVSREKKERFSLILESASTNQTSMYLCASSLQLAGGPAKNIQYFGAGTRLSVL.

The V and J genes are TRBV9 and TRBJ1-1. The CDR3 covers 14 residues. Looked up from germline, CDR1 is SGDLS and CDR2 is YYNGEE. CDR3 in amino acids: CASSVGGSADEAFF.

J is TRBJ2-1 and V is TRBV12-3 or TRBV12-4; the D call of TRBD1 rests on TCRdb alone, since no DNA is present to check it. The length of the CDR3 is 14 residues. The CDR3 here is CASSFNQDKNEQFF.

The genes are TRBV27 and TRBJ2-1; TCRdb's D call of TRBD1 is untestable without DNA. Per the germline V gene, CDR1 is MNHEY and CDR2 is SMNVEV (reference sequence). The CDR3 is 13 amino acids. The CDR3 spells CASSPNPLNEQFF.

The chain joins TRBV7-3 to TRBJ1-1. Looked up from germline, CDR1 is SGHTA and CDR2 is FQGTGA. The CDR3 has 13 amino acids. CDR3: CASSLRMYTEAFF.

The chain has TRBV5-1 and TRBJ2-3; without DNA, the TCRdb call of TRBD2 cannot be checked. The CDR3 consists of 17 residues. CDR1 is SGHRS, CDR2 YFSETQ, per germline. The CDR3 protein is CASSLEGFLPITDTQYF.

The rearrangement links TRBV5-1 to TRBJ2-5. From germline, CDR1 is SGHRS and CDR2 YFSETQ. This CDR3 comprises 13 residues. The CDR3 sequence: CASSLAVEETQYF. Full variable domain (rest looked up from reference TRBV5-1 and TRBJ2-5): KAGVTQTPRYLIKTRGQQVTLSCSPISGHRSVSWYQQTPGQGLQFLFEYFSETQRNKGNFPGRFSGRQFSNSRSEMNVSTLELGDSALYLCASSLAVEETQYFGPGTRLLVL.

V and J are TRBV10-3 and TRBJ2-2; TCRdb picks TRBD2, but there is no DNA to check that call. From germline, CDR1 is ENHRY and CDR2 SYGVKD. The CDR3 sequence is 14 residues long. CDR3 sequence: CAIRAGLNTGELFF.

The rearrangement links TRBV20-1 to TRBJ2-7; TCRdb reports TRBD2, a call that lacks DNA to check it against. CDR3 size: 20 residues. Germline V gene lookup returns CDR1 DFQATT and CDR2 SNEGSKA (reference sequence). The CDR3 sequence: CSAQRRLDGASGGRRYEQYF.